This T cell receptor beta chain is drawn from a study of shared clonotypes between healthy human individuals (dated by TCRdb to 2018 to 2020). For the wider study: The cohort comprised a couple of women and a few men aged 18 to 49 years. For each donor, three plates each were used for CD4 naive and CD4 memory, two plates were used for CD8 naive, and one plate was used for CD8 memory. To estimate repertoire size and how much clonotypes are shared between individuals, the study performed deep sequencing of blood TCR repertoires from 4 to 6 healthy adults. To increase sequencing depth and limit assay-specific biases, TCR repertoire library preparation and sequencing were carried out by different laboratories using diverse techniques. Between about 0.94 and 10 billion PBMCs per donor were obtained by leukapheresis. Broader findings and caveats from the paper: Pairwise subsampling indicated that sequencing depth was expected to affect the degree of clonotype sharing among donors. Clonotypes shared by all four sorted-subset donors showed higher generation probabilities than non-shared clonotypes. The small number of donors limited the genetic and exposure-history diversity represented. Larger estimated clonotype richness was generally found for naive subsets than for memory subsets. Sampling was limited to blood, and TCR repertoires in tissue likely differ from TCR repertoires in blood. Even with the large sequencing depth, rarefaction of the sorted-subset datasets indicated that sequencing was incomplete. Sharing across several donors was observed for about 4.8% of naive CD4, under 4% of naive CD8, 2% to 2.5% of memory CD4, and roughly 0.43% of memory CD8 clonotypes.

Details on this clone: It lacks a known antigen. No much larger clonotype is one base removed from it; base qualities were not supplied.

Healthy HIV-negative adults with no recently reported acute infections or vaccinations were included as donors. Only Caucasian adults living in Nashville, Tennessee, USA were represented among the donors. Magnetic negative selection was used to enrich CD4+ T cells, after which naive cells were positively selected on CD45RA and the negative fraction became the memory subset. Blood was collected by leukapheresis, and PBMCs were isolated by Ficoll-Histopaque density gradient centrifugation and then cryopreserved in liquid nitrogen vapor phase. Analytical flow cytometry was used to check the purity and quantity of each magnetically sorted T cell population. From each sorted fraction, genomic DNA was isolated and quantified by UV absorbance on a Nanodrop 2000c. Using the deep immunoSEQ assay, TCR CDR3 regions were amplified from genomic DNA by multiplex PCR. Extracted genomic DNA from each cell subset was spread evenly across all wells of several immunoSEQ 96-well plates, with each plate serving as a replicate. For sorted subsets, roughly 0.2 ug genomic DNA, equal to some 30,000 T cell genomes, was loaded into each replicate PCR. Purified libraries were measured with a Qubit 3.0 fluorometer, size-checked on a Bioanalyzer 2100, and measured again with the KAPA Library Quantification kit. Each immunoSEQ 96-well plate was sequenced on its own single-read 150-cycle Illumina NextSeq 550 flow cell. The authors' analysis ran thus. Because only junctional sequences without quality scores were contained in the immunoSEQ output, filtering matching that applied to full-length reads could not be performed. To assign V/J genes and CDR3, sequences were annotated against IMGT germline references using PyIR, a Python wrapper for IgBLAST v1.9. Reads with weak V/J assignments (E-value above 1e-6), missing CDR3, stop codons, out-of-frame junctions, or ambiguous translated residues were removed. A V3J clonotype was defined by an identical inferred V gene, J gene, and CDR3 amino acid sequence. The percentage overlap between two repertoires was calculated by dividing the number of shared unique clonotypes by the size of the smaller repertoire. Repertoire richness was assessed with RTK rarefaction, the Chao1 estimator, and Recon v2.1 estimates of unobserved clonotypes. For all TCRbeta clonotypes obtained by the gDNA method from four donors, generation probabilities were computed with OLGA. The source is immuneACCESS, and TCRdb retained only in-frame sequences with V and J called. Part of the clones is not carried over; for the studies checked, unresolved V genes explain less than half of this, and the remainder is unexplained. D and trimming come from the DNA, and the V and J calls and clone size come from that table. The sample yields 1.4 million or so clones; 98% were counted once. The leading ten clones occupy 0.36% of the sample.

The germline V gene gives CDR1 as SGHTA and CDR2 as FQGNSA. The CDR3 spans 17 residues, from the cysteine through the phenylalanine. Of all the DNA, just the CDR3 is kept, 51 bases in frame from base 1. The trim is 4 bases for V and 2 bases for J, with a gap of 18 bases between the germline ends. The sample comprised naive CD4+ T cells sorted from blood. The cell subset or site label for this specimen denotes: CD45RA+ positively selected. The TCR originated in a man under 40 in good health. This chain joins TRBV7-2 to TRBJ1-5; there is no confident call for the D gene. The sequenced DNA is TGTGCCAGCAGCTCCATGCCGGACCCGTATGGCAATCAGCCCCAGCATTTT. It translates as CASSSMPDPYGNQPQHF.